This T cell receptor beta chain was recorded in a study of shared clonotypes between healthy human individuals. Genomic DNA of every subset was divided equally among multiple immunoSEQ plates. A roughly 220 ng quantity of DNA, approximately 29,000 T cell genomes, went into the sorted-subset replicate PCRs. Authors' analysis steps: Junction-only immunoSEQ data arrived without quality scores, meaning filtering differed. The table came from immunoSEQ multiplex PCR; TCRdb's copy has only in-frame clones and leaves some out. D and trimming were read from the DNA, whereas the V and J calls and clone size are those reported in that table. The sample lists around 2,000,000 clones, about 95% occurring once. CD45RO negativity and positive selection for CCR7 defined naive CD8 cells, a population that excluded terminally differentiated effector memory CD45RA+ cells. Sequences were obtained from naive CD8+ T cells sorted from blood. The receptor's source is a man aged 18 to 29 in good health.

This CDR3 is CASSEDTDLNYGYTF. DNA for the CDR3: TGTGCCAGCAGTGAAGATACGGATCTCAACTATGGCTACACCTTC. The chain is built from TRBV2 and TRBJ1-2; no firm D call. The CDR3 contains 15 residues. Germline CDR1 is SNHLY and CDR2 is FYNNEI. V lost 1 base and J lost 2, with 11 bases in between. The entire variable domain, with the rest obtained from reference TRBV2 and TRBJ1-2, is as follows: EPEVTQTPSHQVTQMGQEVILRCVPISNHLYFYWYRQILGQKVEFLVSFYNNEISEKSEIFDDQFSVERPDGSNFTLKIRSTKLEDSAMYFCASSEDTDLNYGYTFGSGTRLTVV.